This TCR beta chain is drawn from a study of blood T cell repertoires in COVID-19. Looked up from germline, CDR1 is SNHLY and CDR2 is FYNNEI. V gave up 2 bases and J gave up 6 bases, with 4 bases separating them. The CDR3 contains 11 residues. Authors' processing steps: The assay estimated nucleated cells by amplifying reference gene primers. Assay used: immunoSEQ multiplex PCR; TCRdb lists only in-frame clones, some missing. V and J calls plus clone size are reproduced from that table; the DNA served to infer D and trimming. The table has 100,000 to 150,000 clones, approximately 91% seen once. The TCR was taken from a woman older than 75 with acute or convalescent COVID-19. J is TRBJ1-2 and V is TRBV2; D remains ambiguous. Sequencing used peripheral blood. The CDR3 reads CASSEQNGYTF. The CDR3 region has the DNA TGTGCCAGCAGTGAACAAAATGGCTACACCTTC.